Below are 32 T cell receptor beta chains sequenced from a single sample in a study of blood T cell repertoires in COVID-19. The method was immunoSEQ multiplex PCR; TCRdb's version includes in-frame clones alone and lacks a portion of them. The sample lists 85,000 to 100,000 clones; 86% were seen once. The sample taken for sequencing was peripheral blood. The receptors come from a man aged 55-75 years with acute or convalescent COVID-19.

The CDR3 reads CASTRWSGTTTEAFF. CDR3 nucleotides: TGTGCCAGTACCAGGTGGTCCGGTACGACCACTGAAGCTTTCTTT. The V gene is TRBV19, the J gene TRBJ1-1; D ambiguous. This CDR3 has 15 residues. Germline CDR1 and CDR2: LNHDA and SQIVND (reference sequence). The V end was cut by 7 bases, the J end by 4 bases, with 19 bases between.

The rearrangement uses TRBV4-3 and TRBJ1-2; a weak D match, TRBD1 (5 bases). Germline V gives CDR1 LGHNA, CDR2 YSLEER. With 0 bases removed from V and 5 bases from J, the gap between germline ends came to 19 bases. The CDR3 has 17 residues. CDR3 residues: CASSQDGGGADVYGYTF. CDR3 coding DNA: TGCGCCAGCAGCCAAGACGGAGGAGGGGCTGACGTTTATGGCTACACCTTC.

CDR3 residues: CASRTQPRGGEKLFF. In DNA, the CDR3 is TGTGCCAGCAGAACCCAACCCAGGGGTGGTGAAAAACTGTTTTTT. The J gene is TRBJ1-4, the V gene TRBV6-5; the D gene is possibly TRBD1 (6 bases). This CDR3 comprises 15 residues. Trimming removed 6 bases at V and 7 bases at J, with 18 bases between. Germline V lookup: CDR1 MNHEY, CDR2 SVGAGI.

V is TRBV5-6 and J is TRBJ2-2; 10 nucleotides align to TRBD1. Losses at the gene ends were 4 bases for V and 4 bases for J; bases not matched to a gene: 4. The CDR3 loop spans 15 amino acids. CDR1 SGHDT and CDR2 YYEEEE come from the germline V gene. In DNA form, the CDR3 reads TGTGCCAGCAGCCTAGACAGGGGGCTCACCGGGGAGCTGTTTTTT. Its translation: CASSLDRGLTGELFF.

The chain carries TRBV6-5 and TRBJ1-2, with TRBD1 identical over 7 bases. With 7 bases clipped from V and 4 bases from J, the junction kept 6 bases outside the gene matches. From germline, CDR1 is MNHEY and CDR2 SVGAGI. This CDR3 is built from 13 residues. Here the CDR3 reads CASMDRRLYGYTF. The CDR3 DNA is TGTGCCAGCATGGACAGGAGACTCTATGGCTACACCTTC.

This chain joins TRBV20-1 and TRBJ2-3; the match to TRBD2 covers 8 bases. With V trimmed by 3 bases and J by 2 bases, 13 bases remained unmatched. This CDR3 is built from 17 residues. Germline values: CDR1 DFQATT, CDR2 SNEGSKA (reference sequence). CDR3 protein: CSASRYERERYTDTQYF. The CDR3 region has the DNA TGCAGTGCTAGTCGCTACGAGCGGGAGAGGTACACAGATACGCAGTATTTT.

The chain couples TRBV6-5 to TRBJ1-5; 7 bases align to TRBD1. V dropped 6 bases and J dropped 2; count of bases not matched to a gene: 7. CDR3 length: 15 amino acids. The germline V gene encodes CDR1 MNHEY and CDR2 SVGAGI. The CDR3 DNA reads TGTGCCAGCAGAAAACAGGGGCCGGGCAATCAGCCCCAGCATTTT. This codes for CASRKQGPGNQPQHF.

The gene calls are TRBV7-2 and TRBJ2-1, with D possibly matching TRBD2 (5 bases). This CDR3 spans 12 amino acids. In germline, CDR1 is SGHTA, CDR2 FQGNSA. V gave up 2 bases and J gave up 9 bases, with 8 bases separating them. Here the CDR3 DNA reads TGTGCCAGCAGCTTAACTAGACTTGAGCAGTTCTTC. Encoded protein: CASSLTRLEQFF.

This chain uses TRBV5-1 with TRBJ2-5; D call uncertain. Germline CDR1 is SGHRS and CDR2 is YFSETQ. CDR3 length equals 15 residues. The V end lost 0 bases, the J end lost 2 bases, and 11 bases lay between the germline ends. For the CDR3, the DNA is TGCGCCAGCAGCTTGGTTGGGCAGCAGCAAGAGACCCAGTACTTC. Its translation is CASSLVGQQQETQYF. The full variable domain, its missing parts supplied by reference TRBV5-1 and TRBJ2-5, is KAGVTQTPRYLIKTRGQQVTLSCSPISGHRSVSWYQQTPGQGLQFLFEYFSETQRNKGNFPGRFSGRQFSNSRSEMNVSTLELGDSALYLCASSLVGQQQETQYFGPGTRLLVL.

This sequence joins TRBV14 and TRBJ1-1; D is uncertain. Trimming stripped 1 base from V and 1 base from J, with 7 bases between. CDR3 size: 14 residues. Germline V gives CDR1 SGHDN, CDR2 FVKESK. The CDR3 is CASSQASGNTEAFF. CDR3 coding DNA: TGTGCCAGCAGCCAAGCTTCGGGGAACACTGAAGCTTTCTTT. Full variable domain (missing parts from reference TRBV14 and TRBJ1-1): EAGVTQFPSHSVIEKGQTVTLRCDPISGHDNLYWYRRVMGKEIKFLLHFVKESKQDESGMPNNRFLAERTGGTYSTLKVQPAELEDSGVYFCASSQASGNTEAFFGQGTRLTVV.

This clone appeared once. The rearrangement joins TRBV7-2 to TRBJ2-3, with unresolved D. V shed 1 base and J shed 0 bases, with 5 bases lying between them. This CDR3 has 14 amino acids. The germline CDR1 and CDR2 sequences are SGHTA and FQGNSA. CDR3 nucleotide sequence: TGTGCCAGCAGCTTAGGGGCGAGCACAGATACGCAGTATTTT. Translated: CASSLGASTDTQYF.

This chain connects TRBV6-4 to TRBJ2-1, with D maybe TRBD2 (6 bases). V lost 5 bases and J 0 bases, leaving 14 bases between the germline ends. This CDR3 comprises 16 residues. CDR1 and CDR2 (germline): MRHNA, SNTAGT. CDR3 sequence: CASSPGRAGSYNEQFF. The CDR3 region has the DNA TGTGCCAGCAGTCCCGGACGAGCGGGCTCCTACAATGAGCAGTTCTTC.

The chain is built from TRBV9 and TRBJ2-2; D not certain. Germline V CDR1 and CDR2: SGDLS, YYNGEE. There are 13 residues in the CDR3. Between the trimmed V and J ends, which lost 0 bases and 6 bases, there was a span of 6 bases. The CDR3 nucleotides read TGTGCCAGCAGCGTAGCGGTTCCCGGGGAGCTGTTTTTT. Translation gives CASSVAVPGELFF.

The J gene is TRBJ1-2, the V gene TRBV4-1, with D unclear. Germline CDR1 MGHRA, CDR2 YSYEKL. CDR3 length: 15 residues. Trimming stripped 4 bases from V and 2 bases from J, with 14 bases between. The CDR3 nucleotides read TGCGCCAGCAGCCCCCTCCGGAGCAGAAACTATGGCTACACCTTC. Translated: CASSPLRSRNYGYTF.

The V and J genes are TRBV28 and TRBJ2-7; 12 bases are shared with TRBD1. The trim removed 6 bases at V and 1 base at J, leaving 1 base unmatched. Germline V gene sequence: CDR1 MDHEN, CDR2 SYDVKM. This CDR3 spans 14 amino acids. CDR3: CASRGQGASYEQYF. CDR3 in DNA: TGTGCCAGCAGGGGACAGGGGGCGTCCTACGAGCAGTACTTC.

This chain links TRBV3-1 (or the pseudogene TRBV3-2) with TRBJ1-2; possibly TRBD1 for D (6 bases). Germline V lookup: CDR1 LGHDT, CDR2 YNNKEL (reference sequence). Trimming stripped 4 bases from V and 0 bases from J, with 15 bases between. The CDR3 is 16 amino acids. DNA of the CDR3: TGTGCCAGCAGCCGCCAGACAGGCTTCACTAACTATGGCTACACCTTC. Its translation: CASSRQTGFTNYGYTF.

The V and J genes are TRBV6-5 and TRBJ1-1; tentative D call: TRBD1 (6 bases). Germline V CDR1 and CDR2: MNHEY, SVGAGI. The length of the CDR3 is 15 residues. The V and J ends lost 2 bases and 3 bases respectively, with 13 bases between them. The CDR3 region has the DNA TGTGCCAGCAGTTACCACAGGGCCTCGGACACTGAAGCTTTCTTT. Protein: CASSYHRASDTEAFF.

CDR3 region: CASSPPGTGLNEQYF. In DNA, the CDR3 is TGTGCCAGCTCACCACCCGGGACAGGGCTCAACGAGCAGTACTTC. The chain is built from TRBV18 and TRBJ2-7; 9 nucleotides agree with TRBD1. Germline V gene lookup returns CDR1 KGHSH and CDR2 LQKENI. With 0 bases clipped from V and 5 bases from J, the junction kept 5 bases outside the gene matches. The CDR3 totals 15 residues.

V gene TRBV9 combines with J gene TRBJ2-3; the match to TRBD2 covers 8 bases. Germline CDR1 is SGDLS and CDR2 is YYNGEE. V lost 3 bases, J lost 1 base, and 7 bases stayed unmatched. This CDR3 is built from 16 residues. The CDR3 sequence: CASSAASGPRTDTQYF. Written as DNA, the CDR3 is TGTGCCAGCAGCGCGGCTAGCGGGCCACGCACAGATACGCAGTATTTT. The entire variable domain, with the rest obtained from reference TRBV9 and TRBJ2-3, is as follows: DSGVTQTPKHLITATGQRVTLRCSPRSGDLSVYWYQQSLDQGLQFLIQYYNGEERAKGNILERFSAQQFPDLHSELNLSSLELGDSALYFCASSAASGPRTDTQYFGPGTRLTVL.

This chain links TRBV6-5 with TRBJ2-2, with 7 nucleotides matching TRBD1. The V segment lost 4 bases and the J segment 0 bases; nucleotides outside the gene matches: 2. Germline V lookup: CDR1 MNHEY, CDR2 SVGAGI. CDR3 length: 15 residues. This CDR3 reads CASSSGQTNTGELFF. CDR3 nucleotide sequence: TGTGCCAGCAGTTCGGGACAGACGAACACCGGGGAGCTGTTTTTT.

The V call is TRBV19, the J call TRBJ1-4, with D uncertain. The germline V gene encodes CDR1 LNHDA and CDR2 SQIVND (reference sequence). V was shortened by 5 bases and J by 6 bases, with 7 bases between the two germline ends. The CDR3 covers 12 residues. CDR3 nucleotide sequence: TGTGCCAGTAGTCGCGGTCATGAAAAACTGTTTTTT. The encoded protein is CASSRGHEKLFF.

This clone turned up a few times. The chain carries TRBV6-5 and TRBJ2-2; a possible D gene is TRBD1 (6 bases). CDR1 and CDR2 (germline): MNHEY, SVGAGI. V lost 7 bases and J lost 7, with 7 bases in between. The CDR3 is made up of 11 amino acids. The CDR3 protein is CASKGDGELFF. CDR3 in DNA: TGTGCCAGCAAGGGGGACGGGGAGCTGTTTTTT.

The chain has TRBV5-5 and TRBJ2-5; 11 nucleotides align to TRBD2. The V segment lost 4 bases and the J segment 2 bases; nucleotides outside the gene matches: 10. The CDR3 is 17 residues long. The V gene's germline CDR1 is SGHKS and CDR2 YYEKEE (reference sequence). This chain's CDR3 is CASSLFVLAGGQETQYF. The DNA of the CDR3 is TGTGCCAGCAGCCTTTTTGTCCTAGCGGGAGGACAAGAGACCCAGTACTTC.

The rearrangement uses TRBV5-4 and TRBJ2-3, with TRBD1 as a possible D gene (5 bases). The CDR3 is 15 amino acids. V was cut by 4 bases and J by 2 bases, with 14 bases left in between. From germline, CDR1 is SGHNT and CDR2 YYREEE (reference sequence). The CDR3 sequence is CASSEQASPTDTQYF. In DNA form, the CDR3 reads TGTGCCAGCAGCGAACAGGCTTCCCCCACAGATACGCAGTATTTT.

This CDR3 is CASRDDRGSMNTEAFF. Here the CDR3 DNA reads TGTGCCAGCAGGGACGACAGGGGCTCCATGAACACTGAAGCTTTCTTT. The V and J genes are TRBV5-8 and TRBJ1-1, with 8 bases matching TRBD1. The CDR3 extends over 16 amino acids. Per germline, CDR1 SGHTS and CDR2 YDEGEE. Germline trimming cut 5 bases from V and 0 bases from J; bases unmatched to any gene: 9.

This clone appeared a single time. This sequence joins TRBV11-1 and TRBJ1-1; weak D call: TRBD1 (5 bases). The CDR3 is made up of 13 amino acids. Trimming left V 4 bases short and J 2 bases short, with 8 bases between. The germline CDR1 and CDR2 sequences are SGHAT and FQDESV (reference sequence). This CDR3 reads CASSSTANTEAFF. DNA of the CDR3: TGTGCCAGCAGCTCGACAGCTAACACTGAAGCTTTCTTT.

The rearrangement uses TRBV9 and TRBJ2-3; D possibly corresponds to TRBD2 (7 bases). The V end was cut by 4 bases, the J end by 4 bases, with 16 bases between. Germline values: CDR1 SGDLS, CDR2 YYNGEE. The CDR3 has 15 amino acids. The CDR3 DNA sequence: TGTGCCAGCAGCATCGGGGGGCCTAGTGCAGATACGCAGTATTTT. Its translation is CASSIGGPSADTQYF. Full variable domain (rest looked up from reference TRBV9 and TRBJ2-3): DSGVTQTPKHLITATGQRVTLRCSPRSGDLSVYWYQQSLDQGLQFLIQYYNGEERAKGNILERFSAQQFPDLHSELNLSSLELGDSALYFCASSIGGPSADTQYFGPGTRLTVL.

The V call is TRBV6-5, the J call TRBJ2-4; no clear D. The CDR3 loop spans 15 amino acids. CDR1 is MNHEY, CDR2 SVGAGI, per germline. Trimming took off 6 bases at V and 0 bases at J, with 12 bases between the two ends. DNA for the CDR3: TGTGCCAGCAGCCCCAAGAGACTAGCCAAAAACATTCAGTACTTC. Encoded protein: CASSPKRLAKNIQYF.

CDR3 bases: TGTGCCAGCAGCTTCCTCGAGGGAAACACCGGGGAGCTGTTTTTT. Amino acids: CASSFLEGNTGELFF. The gene calls are TRBV5-5 and TRBJ2-2, with a tentative D call TRBD2 (5 bases). V lost 2 bases and J 2 bases, leaving 10 bases between the germline ends. This CDR3 is built from 15 residues. Germline lookup yields CDR1 SGHKS and CDR2 YYEKEE (reference sequence).

The rearrangement links TRBV5-4 to TRBJ2-3, with D possibly matching TRBD2 (5 bases). This CDR3 is 16 amino acids long. Trimming left V 0 bases short and J 0 bases short, with 11 bases between. Germline CDR1 is SGHNT and CDR2 is YYREEE (reference sequence). CDR3 DNA: TGTGCCAGCAGCTTGGATCCGGGGATTAGCACAGATACGCAGTATTTT. Its translation: CASSLDPGISTDTQYF.

This chain links TRBV12-3 or TRBV12-4 with TRBJ2-1, with a possible D match to TRBD2 (6 bases). CDR3 length equals 12 residues. V dropped 3 bases and J dropped 10 bases, with 10 bases sitting between them. This CDR3 is CASSLGGGEQFF. CDR3 sequence (DNA): TGTGCCAGCAGTTTGGGGGGAGGCGAGCAGTTCTTC.

The V call is TRBV6-5, the J call TRBJ1-1, with D perhaps matching TRBD1 (6 bases). Germline CDR1 MNHEY, CDR2 SVGAGI. With 7 bases removed from V and 5 bases from J, the gap between germline ends came to 11 bases. The length of the CDR3 is 12 residues. CDR3 sequence (DNA): TGTGCCAGCACCAAGGGGGGGACTGAAGCTTTCTTT. Protein product: CASTKGGTEAFF.